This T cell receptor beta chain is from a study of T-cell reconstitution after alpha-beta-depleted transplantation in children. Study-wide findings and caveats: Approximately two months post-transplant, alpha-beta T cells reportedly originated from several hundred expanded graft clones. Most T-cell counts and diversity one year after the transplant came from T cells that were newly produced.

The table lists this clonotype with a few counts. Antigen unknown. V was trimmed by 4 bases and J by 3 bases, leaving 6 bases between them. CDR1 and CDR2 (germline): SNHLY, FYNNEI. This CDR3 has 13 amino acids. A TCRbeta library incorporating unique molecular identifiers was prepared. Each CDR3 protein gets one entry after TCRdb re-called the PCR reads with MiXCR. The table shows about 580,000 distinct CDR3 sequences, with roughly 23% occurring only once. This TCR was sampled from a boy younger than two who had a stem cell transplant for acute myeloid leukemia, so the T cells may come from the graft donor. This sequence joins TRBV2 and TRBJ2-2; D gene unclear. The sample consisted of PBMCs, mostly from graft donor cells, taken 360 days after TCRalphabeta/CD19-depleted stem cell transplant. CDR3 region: CASSGRDTGELFF. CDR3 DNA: TGTGCCAGCAGTGGACGGGACACCGGGGAGCTGTTTTTT.